The following is a T cell receptor (beta chain) sequence with its context. Its recognized antigen is unknown. Base qualities are missing; no much larger clone stands one base away. This sample was included in a study of T cell responses to AZD1222 COVID-19 vaccine (dated by TCRdb to about 2021). Regarding the complete study: AZD1222 recipients with second doses at about 4 weeks or about 12 weeks were pooled, because spike-specific TCR depth and breadth did not differ between schedules. A total of around 240 trial participants underwent TCR sequencing, of whom 207 received two doses of AZD1222 and about 26 received two doses of the MenACWY control vaccine. Trial participants were enrolled by age into 18-55, 56-69 and 70-plus year subgroups, with 148, 28 and 57 TCR-sequenced participants respectively. Study-wide conclusions, independent of this receptor: Vaccine-associated CD4 TCRs spanned the whole spike protein, with dominant responses in regions 160-218 and 743-854. After two AZD1222 doses, spike-specific TCR breadth and depth were significantly higher than at day 0 and than in MenACWY recipients. Reportedly, almost half of the unique spike-specific TCRs recognized epitopes lying outside the regions that are mutated in the B.1.351 and B.1.1.7 variants. Conclusions about previously exposed vaccinees are limited because only a handful of AZD1222 recipients were SARS-CoV-2 seropositive at baseline. Participants were mostly white British, with more females than males. The authors suggested clonal diversity may have been underestimated. In the small 56-69-year group, the increase in depth fell short of significance, most likely because of low power. No day 14 peak-response samples were available, so repertoires were characterized only after the peak T cell response.

The time point label, as the study defines it: baseline before first vaccination. Vaccinee samples were obtained from the UK trials COV001 and COV002, which included a single-blind randomized controlled phase 2/3 trial of AZD1222 (ChAdOx1 nCoV-19) in healthy adults. For TCRbeta chain sequencing, PBMC samples were collected from trial participants at day 0 and at day 28 after the second dose. The CDR3 regions of human TCRbeta chains were subjected to immunosequencing. As for the authors' bioinformatics: TCRs in the repertoires were matched against a reference library of SARS-CoV-2-specific TCRs that had been generated with the MIRA antigen-specificity platform. Breadth meant the fraction of unique TCRs that were SARS-CoV-2-associated, whereas depth meant the fraction of total T cells that were SARS-CoV-2-associated. Using the MIRA data, each spike-specific TCR was assigned both to the spike region to which the TCR was reactive and to a CD4 or CD8 class. Log10-transformed breadth and depth values were compared by one-way ANOVA with Sidak's multiple comparisons tests. Entries here come from immuneACCESS through TCRdb and include only in-frame sequences with V and J called. Some clones fail to appear in such tables; in the studies checked, an unresolved V gene covers under half of the shortfall, and the cause of the remainder is unknown. The V and J calls and clone size were taken over from that table, and D and trimming were inferred from the DNA. The sample table contains approximately 150,000 clones; only one count was recorded for 91% of them. The ten largest clones add up to under 5% of the sample.

CDR1 and CDR2, per the germline V gene (reference sequence), are MNHNY and SVGAGI. Taken from cysteine to phenylalanine, the CDR3 has 13 residues. This entry keeps only the CDR3 DNA: 39 bases, framed from base 1. V was cut back by 9 bases and J by 0 bases, leaving a gap of 12 bases between them. The rearrangement combines TRBV6-6 with TRBJ2-7; the D gene is perhaps TRBD1 or TRBD2, as each covers 6 bases. The sequences come from peripheral blood, collected on day 0 of AZD1222 vaccination. The receptor comes from an adult in good health. The DNA sequence is given as TGTGCCAGTAAGGGGGGATCCTCCTACGAGCAGTACTTC. It translates as CASKGGSSYEQYF.